These T cell receptor beta chains were read from a single sample in a study of T-cell reconstitution after alpha-beta-depleted transplantation in children. TCRdb itself ran the PCR reads through MiXCR, one entry per CDR3 protein. The sample has approximately 200,000 distinct CDR3 sequences, 5% to 6.5% seen once. The sample consisted of PBMCs, taken before TCRalphabeta/CD19-depleted stem cell transplant. Every receptor here comes from a girl under two years old with combined immunodeficiency, due to receive a stem cell transplant. Both conserved end residues are part of each CDR3. The size entry is marked missing in some rows and otherwise reads once, few, many or a size class.

many	TRBV25-1	TRBJ1-2	CASSEGGSYGYTF
many	TRBV24-1	TRBJ2-7	CATSGVDSYEQYF
many	TRBV5-6	TRBJ2-4	CASSLSPLAKNIQYF
NA	TRBV19	TRBJ2-1	CATDLKLEQFF
many	TRBV7-8	TRBJ2-1	CASSGAGTGPYNEQFF
many	TRBV20-1	TRBJ2-1	CSARDFPNLGNEQFF
many	TRBV29-1	TRBJ2-6	CSVGGDHPSGANVLTF
many	TRBV29-1	TRBJ2-7	CSVETGDYEQYF
few	TRBV10-3	TRBJ1-5	CAISGGRDQPQHF
many	TRBV4-1	TRBJ2-7	CATQPRTGSYEQYF
many	TRBV7-8	TRBJ2-5	CASSALRGEETQYF
many	TRBV14	TRBJ1-4	CASTLSCATNEKLFF
many	TRBV9	TRBJ1-2	CASSVEGTPYGYTF
many	TRBV19	TRBJ2-1	CASSDGGTYNEQFF
many	TRBV12-3/TRBV12-4	TRBJ2-1	CASSSDGYNEQFF
few	TRBV3-1	TRBJ1-5	CASSQGTVAVSMSSNQPQHF
many	TRBV12-3/TRBV12-4	TRBJ2-2	CASSMGGTTGELFF
many	TRBV6-1	TRBJ2-5	CASSETAAQYF
many	TRBV6-2/TRBV6-3	TRBJ2-1	CASSSGRERNEQFF
many	TRBV18	TRBJ2-7	CASSPTSGGAKYEQYF
many	TRBV4-1	TRBJ1-4	CASSQVRINEKLFF
many	TRBV7-6	TRBJ2-3	CASSLEGRDSTDTQYF
many	TRBV20-1	TRBJ2-2	CSARGRLTGELFF
many	TRBV6-2/TRBV6-3	TRBJ2-1	CASRPGLAGVWEQFF
many	TRBV5-6	TRBJ2-1	CASSSPVGNYNEQFF
many	TRBV10-3	TRBJ2-7	CAISPGLAGLLNF
many	TRBV12-3/TRBV12-4	TRBJ2-2	CASRLPGQYTGELFF
many	TRBV7-9	TRBJ1-2	CASSFSPGPSYGYTF